These 12 T cell receptor beta chains were sequenced from one sample in a study of OX40 agonist ivuxolimab in advanced cancers. Some clones are missing from TCRdb's copy, which holds only in-frame ones; the method was immunoSEQ multiplex PCR. The profile shows some 110,000 clones, roughly 90% of them singletons. This specimen was CD4+ or CD8+ T cells sorted from blood, taken in a trial of the OX40 agonist ivuxolimab. The receptors were gathered from an adult with an advanced solid tumor such as melanoma, head and neck, liver or kidney cancer.

This chain connects TRBV18 to TRBJ2-3; D gene ambiguous. Germline V gene sequence: CDR1 KGHSH, CDR2 LQKENI. This CDR3 region has 16 residues. Between the trimmed V and J ends, which lost 0 bases and 0 bases, there was a span of 10 bases. CDR3 DNA sequence: TGTGCCAGCTCACCACCTCCAGCAGAGAGCACAGATACGCAGTATTTT. It codes for CASSPPPAESTDTQYF.

The V gene is TRBV28, the J gene TRBJ2-7; D may match TRBD1 or TRBD2 (5 bases each). Germline-derived CDR1 and CDR2 are MDHEN and SYDVKM. CDR3 size: 13 residues. The V end was cut by 4 bases, the J end by 6 bases, with 13 bases between. The CDR3 region is CASSYLGVREQYF. CDR3 in DNA: TGTGCCAGCAGTTATCTGGGGGTCCGCGAGCAGTACTTC.

The chain uses TRBV5-1 and TRBJ2-5, with D perhaps TRBD1 (5 bases). The CDR3 runs to 14 residues. V dropped 0 bases and J dropped 2 bases, with 8 bases sitting between them. CDR1 is SGHRS, CDR2 YFSETQ, per germline. The CDR3 DNA is TGCGCCAGCAGCTTGGGACAGAAACAAGAGACCCAGTACTTC. This encodes CASSLGQKQETQYF.

The V gene is TRBV6-1, the J gene TRBJ2-5; D not certain. This CDR3 comprises 15 residues. Trimming left V 1 base short and J 2 bases short, with 11 bases between. In germline, CDR1 is MNHNS, CDR2 SASEGT. CDR3 bases: TGTGCCAGCAGTGAAGGAGATAGGGTACAAGAGACCCAGTACTTC. It translates to CASSEGDRVQETQYF.

V and J are TRBV5-6 and TRBJ2-7, with a possible D match to TRBD2 (5 bases). The CDR3 spans 13 residues. Germline CDR1 reads SGHDT; CDR2 reads YYEEEE. Between the trimmed V and J ends, which lost 4 bases and 2 bases, there was a span of 10 bases. CDR3 region: CASSLGGPYEQYF. The CDR3 DNA reads as TGTGCCAGCAGCCTAGGAGGACCCTACGAGCAGTACTTC.

This clone was picked up one time. The chain is built from TRBV27 and TRBJ2-7, with 7 bases lining up with TRBD2. CDR3 length: 15 residues. Germline V gene sequence: CDR1 MNHEY, CDR2 SMNVEV (reference sequence). Trimming took 2 bases from V and 0 from J; bases not matched to a gene: 4. The DNA for the CDR3 is TGTGCCAGCAGTTTACGTCGCGGGAGCTCCTACGAGCAGTACTTC. Its translation is CASSLRRGSSYEQYF.

This chain links TRBV28 with TRBJ1-1; D is ambiguous. V lost 6 bases and J 4 bases, leaving 9 bases between the germline ends. The CDR3 has 12 residues. CDR1 is MDHEN, CDR2 SYDVKM, per germline. CDR3 sequence: CASSTKRTEAFF. CDR3 DNA sequence: TGTGCCAGCAGCACCAAGCGCACTGAAGCTTTCTTT.

The CDR3 is CASSLQLGGGKNIQYF. The CDR3 DNA follows: TGTGCCAGCAGCCTCCAACTGGGCGGTGGGAAAAACATTCAGTACTTC. The chain combines TRBV5-4 with TRBJ2-4; D is uncertain. V lost 4 bases and J lost 4, with 18 bases in between. CDR1 and CDR2 (germline): SGHNT, YYREEE (reference sequence). This CDR3 contains 16 residues.

This sequence joins TRBV27 and TRBJ2-4; D possibly uses TRBD1 or TRBD2 (6 bases each). Trimming cost V 2 bases and J 4 bases, with 15 bases left between them. Germline V CDR1 and CDR2: MNHEY, SMNVEV (reference sequence). CDR3 length equals 16 residues. In DNA, the CDR3 is TGTGCCAGCAGTTTAGGCCCTCAAGGGGGGAAAAACATTCAGTACTTC. Residues: CASSLGPQGGKNIQYF.

V usage is TRBV6-4 and J usage is TRBJ2-2; D not resolved. Germline V gene data show CDR1 as MRHNA and CDR2 as SNTAGT. Deletions cut 3 bases from V and 6 bases from J, with 11 bases between. This CDR3 comprises 14 residues. The CDR3 sequence is CASSEFSQAGELFF. The CDR3 DNA sequence: TGTGCCAGCAGTGAATTTTCGCAAGCCGGGGAGCTGTTTTTT.

V gene TRBV7-9 combines with J gene TRBJ2-3; unclear D gene. This CDR3 is 13 amino acids long. The ends were cut back, 1 base at V and 5 bases at J, with 7 bases in the middle. Looked up from germline, CDR1 is SEHNR and CDR2 is FQNEAQ (reference sequence). CDR3 residues: CASSLGRLDTQYF. DNA for the CDR3: TGTGCCAGCAGCTTAGGGCGACTAGATACGCAGTATTTT.

Details on this clone: Other DNA sequences of this sample code for an identical CDR3. The gene calls are TRBV27 and TRBJ2-7; D gene uncertain. The CDR3 has 13 residues. The germline V gene encodes CDR1 MNHEY and CDR2 SMNVEV (reference sequence). Trimming removed 1 base from V and 1 base from J, with 5 bases in between. CDR3 sequence: CASSLFSSYEQYF. CDR3 sequence (DNA): TGTGCCAGCAGTTTATTCAGTTCCTACGAGCAGTACTTC.